The 18 T cell receptor beta chains in this list originate from one sample, sequenced in a study of blood T cell repertoires in COVID-19. The protocol was immunoSEQ multiplex PCR, while the TCRdb copy is restricted to in-frame clones and leaves out a portion. The sample records about 61,000 clones, around 73% being singletons. Source material: peripheral blood. Receptor source: an elderly man with active or convalescent COVID-19.

This chain links TRBV19 with TRBJ2-7; TRBD2 might be the D (5 bases). The germline CDR1 and CDR2 sequences are LNHDA and SQIVND (reference sequence). Between the trimmed V and J ends, which lost 9 bases and 3 bases, there was a span of 12 bases. CDR3 size: 12 residues. The CDR3 coding sequence is TGTGCCAGCGAGGGCGGTAACTACGAGCAGTACTTC. Its translation: CASEGGNYEQYF.

V and J are TRBV5-5 and TRBJ2-2; 7 nucleotides match TRBD2. CDR3 length: 15 residues. The V segment lost 0 bases and the J segment 6 bases; nucleotides outside the gene matches: 5. The germline V gene has CDR1 SGHKS and CDR2 YYEKEE (reference sequence). In DNA form, the CDR3 reads TGTGCCAGCAGCTTGGAGGCGGGAGTGGCCGGGGAGCTGTTTTTT. This codes for CASSLEAGVAGELFF.

This chain connects TRBV5-1 to TRBJ2-5; 12 positions agree with TRBD2. CDR1 SGHRS and CDR2 YFSETQ come from the germline V gene. The junction had 13 bases not matched to a gene; V was cut back by 5 bases and J by 5 bases. This CDR3 spans 17 amino acids. CDR3 in amino acids: CASRRPGTSGSVETQYF. The CDR3 DNA reads as TGCGCCAGCAGACGTCCCGGGACTAGCGGGTCTGTCGAGACCCAGTACTTC.

This chain uses TRBV7-3 with TRBJ2-1; D unresolved. This CDR3 region has 14 residues. V was trimmed by 4 bases and J by 5 bases, leaving 12 bases between them. Looked up from germline, CDR1 is SGHTA and CDR2 is FQGTGA. The CDR3 sequence: CASSSAQVNNEQFF. Here the CDR3 DNA reads TGTGCCAGCAGCTCCGCCCAGGTGAACAATGAGCAGTTCTTC.

The genes are TRBV7-2 and TRBJ1-1; D perhaps matches TRBD1 (6 bases). This CDR3 comprises 15 residues. V lost 7 bases to trimming and J lost 1 base, with 16 bases between them. Germline lookup yields CDR1 SGHTA and CDR2 FQGNSA. The CDR3 sequence is CASKIGGGGNTEAFF. Here the CDR3 DNA reads TGTGCCAGCAAAATAGGGGGGGGCGGGAACACTGAAGCTTTCTTT.

A few counts support this clone. V is TRBV2 and J is TRBJ2-1, with unresolved D. CDR1 and CDR2 (germline): SNHLY, FYNNEI. The CDR3 is 13 residues long. The V end lost 0 bases, the J end lost 3 bases, and 3 bases lay between the germline ends. CDR3 sequence reads: CASSEALYNEQFF. The CDR3 DNA sequence: TGTGCCAGCAGTGAAGCACTCTACAATGAGCAGTTCTTC.

This clone has a count of ten or more. The chain combines TRBV7-2 with TRBJ2-7; 10 bases line up with TRBD1. After removal of 6 bases from V and 5 bases from J, the junction contained 7 bases not matched to a gene. The CDR3 spans 14 residues. Per the germline V gene, CDR1 is SGHTA and CDR2 is FQGNSA. CDR3 coding DNA: TGTGCCAGCAGGCTAGGGACAGGGGTCCACGAGCAGTACTTC. Its translation: CASRLGTGVHEQYF.

V and J are TRBV18 and TRBJ2-3; 7 bases are a match to TRBD2. The CDR3 covers 15 residues. The trim removed 5 bases at V and 4 bases at J, leaving 9 bases unmatched. Germline V gene data show CDR1 as KGHSH and CDR2 as LQKENI. In DNA, the CDR3 is TGTGCCAGCTCAGTGGAGCGGGGCGGCGCAGATACGCAGTATTTT. Its protein is CASSVERGGADTQYF.

The chain links TRBV2 to TRBJ1-1; 7 bases match TRBD1. The CDR3 extends over 15 amino acids. In germline, CDR1 is SNHLY, CDR2 FYNNEI. Trimming cost V 6 bases and J 10 bases; bases outside gene matches: 17. The CDR3 reads CASSLSGQGVGRAFF. The CDR3 DNA follows: TGTGCCAGCAGCCTATCAGGGCAGGGGGTAGGTAGAGCTTTCTTT.

This clone was observed a few times. The rearrangement links TRBV29-1 to TRBJ2-3, with a tentative D call TRBD2 (6 bases). V lost 0 bases to trimming and J lost 1 base, with 11 bases between them. Germline CDR1 is SQVTM and CDR2 is ANQGSEA. The CDR3 sequence is 15 residues long. Here the CDR3 DNA reads TGCAGCGTTGAAGACACAGAGCGGGGCACAGATACGCAGTATTTT. Translation: CSVEDTERGTDTQYF.

This clone was seen more than once but under ten times. This CDR3 is CASSRTSGGSSYEQYF. Written as DNA, the CDR3 is TGCGCCAGCAGCCGGACTAGCGGGGGAAGCTCCTACGAGCAGTACTTC. The rearrangement uses TRBV4-3 and TRBJ2-7; 13 positions agree with TRBD2. The germline CDR1 and CDR2 sequences are LGHNA and YSLEER. V was pared by 4 bases and J by 0 bases, with 3 bases of the junction left unmatched. CDR3 length equals 16 residues.

The rearrangement uses TRBV11-3 and TRBJ2-1; D ambiguous. The CDR3 consists of 12 residues. V was pared by 3 bases and J by 9 bases, with 9 bases between. Looked up from germline, CDR1 is SGHNT and CDR2 is YENEEA. CDR3 amino acids: CASSFSFGEQFF. DNA of the CDR3: TGTGCCAGCAGCTTCAGTTTTGGTGAGCAGTTCTTC.

The genes are TRBV4-2 and TRBJ2-3, with a possible D match to TRBD2 (6 bases). V lost 0 bases to trimming and J lost 3 bases, with 10 bases between them. The germline V gene has CDR1 LGHNA and CDR2 YNFKEQ. The CDR3 sequence is 15 residues long. The CDR3 sequence: CASSQEVAATDTQYF. Here the CDR3 DNA reads TGTGCCAGCAGCCAAGAGGTAGCGGCAACAGATACGCAGTATTTT.

This clone occurred a few times. The rearrangement links TRBV6-1 to TRBJ2-1; 9 bases fit TRBD2. CDR3 size: 18 residues. Losses at the gene ends were 3 bases for V and 0 bases for J; bases not matched to a gene: 9. CDR1 is MNHNS, CDR2 SASEGT, per germline. CDR3 protein: CASSERIAGVGSYNEQFF. The CDR3, as DNA: TGTGCCAGCAGTGAGAGAATAGCGGGAGTCGGCTCCTACAATGAGCAGTTCTTC.

The rearrangement uses TRBV20-1 and TRBJ2-7, with D possibly being TRBD1 (5 bases). CDR3 length: 11 amino acids. V lost 5 bases to trimming and J lost 4 bases, with 9 bases between them. CDR1 is DFQATT, CDR2 SNEGSKA, per germline (reference sequence). The CDR3 coding sequence is TGCAGTGCTTCTAGGGGTTACGAGCAGTACTTC. Encoded protein: CSASRGYEQYF.

V gene TRBV5-1 combines with J gene TRBJ1-1; D not certain. The CDR3 contains 16 residues. V shed 0 bases and J shed 1 base, with 13 bases lying between them. The V gene's germline CDR1 is SGHRS and CDR2 YFSETQ. The CDR3 DNA reads as TGCGCCAGCAGCTTGGGATTATTACGGGGGAACACTGAAGCTTTCTTT. Its translation: CASSLGLLRGNTEAFF.

The V and J genes are TRBV3-1 (or the pseudogene TRBV3-2) and TRBJ2-2; D remains unclear. The CDR3 has 12 residues. V gave up 4 bases and J gave up 5 bases, with 5 bases separating them. CDR1 and CDR2 from the germline V gene are LGHDT and YNNKEL (reference sequence). The CDR3, as DNA: TGTGCCAGCAGCCCCCCAACCGGGGAGCTGTTTTTT. It codes for CASSPPTGELFF.

The chain links TRBV27 to TRBJ1-2; D may be TRBD1 (6 bases). CDR1 is MNHEY and CDR2 is SMNVEV in the germline V gene (reference sequence). The CDR3 covers 17 residues. With 2 bases removed from V and 4 bases from J, the gap between germline ends came to 20 bases. The CDR3 loop is CASSLIGPTGFFYGYTF. Here the CDR3 DNA reads TGTGCCAGCAGTTTAATAGGGCCAACAGGGTTTTTCTATGGCTACACCTTC.